One sample yielded the 12 T cell receptor beta chains listed below, sequenced in a study of blood T cells in healthy people across ages. PCR was performed a second time for roughly 6 to 12 cycles using a sample-barcoded 5' primer and a J-beta primer mix. TCRdb reanalysed the 5' RACE reads using MiXCR and keeps one entry per CDR3 protein. Of about 800,000 distinct CDR3 sequences listed, 35% to 50% are singletons. Sequencing was done on a sample of blood. The receptors derive from a man aged 80 or over in good health.

The chain employs TRBV20-1 and TRBJ2-3, with D possibly being TRBD1 (6 bases). CDR3 length: 13 residues. Trimming took 4 bases from V and 4 from J, leaving 12 bases between them. Germline CDR1 and CDR2: DFQATT and SNEGSKA (reference sequence). CDR3 protein: CSATRQDPDTQYF. CDR3 nucleotides: TGCAGTGCTACCCGACAGGATCCAGATACGCAGTATTTT.

This clonotype showed up many times. The chain uses TRBV7-2 and TRBJ2-7; TRBD2 matches 12 bases. V dropped 5 bases and J dropped 0; count of bases not matched to a gene: 2. Germline V gene data show CDR1 as SGHTA and CDR2 as FQGNSA. This CDR3 is built from 15 residues. CDR3 sequence (DNA): TGTGCCAGCAGCCAGACTAGCGGGAGCTCCTACGAGCAGTACTTC. The encoded protein is CASSQTSGSSYEQYF.

The gene calls are TRBV4-3 and TRBJ1-4, with TRBD1 matching over 7 bases. From germline, CDR1 is LGHNA and CDR2 YSLEER. The CDR3 sequence is 18 residues long. With V trimmed by 1 base and J by 2 bases, 10 bases remained unmatched. The CDR3 bases are TGCGCCAGCAGCCAAGGGGATGGGGGGACAGCGACTAATGAAAAACTGTTTTTT. It is translated as CASSQGDGGTATNEKLFF.

J is TRBJ2-1 and V is TRBV27; 9 bases are shared with TRBD1. CDR1 is MNHEY, CDR2 SMNVEV, per germline (reference sequence). The ends lost 6 bases at V and 6 bases at J; junction bases unmatched: 12. This CDR3 comprises 16 residues. CDR3 nucleotide sequence: TGTGCCAGCAGATCAACCGGGACAGGGTGGGTCAATGAGCAGTTCTTC. Amino acids: CASRSTGTGWVNEQFF.

There are a few counts of this clonotype. The chain has TRBV20-1 and TRBJ2-4, with D possibly TRBD2 on 6 matching bases. Trimming cost V 3 bases and J 4 bases, with 16 bases left between them. CDR1 is DFQATT and CDR2 is SNEGSKA in the germline V gene (reference sequence). The CDR3 runs 15 residues. The CDR3 DNA reads TGCAGTGCTAGGCACCAGGTTAGCGGAAAAAACATTCAGTACTTC. Encoded protein: CSARHQVSGKNIQYF.

This sequence joins TRBV7-2 and TRBJ2-3, with 8 bases fitting TRBD2. Germline V gene data show CDR1 as SGHTA and CDR2 as FQGNSA. The CDR3 is 14 amino acids. V trimming: 6 bases; J trimming: 4 bases; junction bases outside the gene matches: 6. This chain's CDR3 is CASRRLTSADTQYF. CDR3 nucleotides: TGTGCCAGCAGGCGCCTGACTAGCGCAGATACGCAGTATTTT.

This clonotype has just a few counts. The rearrangement links TRBV20-1 to TRBJ2-1; D gene uncertain. Germline values: CDR1 DFQATT, CDR2 SNEGSKA (reference sequence). V was cut by 0 bases and J by 1 base, with 13 bases left in between. The CDR3 totals 16 residues. In DNA form, the CDR3 reads TGCAGTGCTAGAGATATTGTAGCCCTATCCTACAATGAGCAGTTCTTC. It specifies CSARDIVALSYNEQFF.

This clonotype was observed at least ten times. V is TRBV10-3 and J is TRBJ2-5; 9 nucleotides match TRBD1. CDR1 ENHRY and CDR2 SYGVKD come from the germline V gene. The CDR3 length is 13 residues. J lost 5 bases, V lost 4 bases, and 2 bases had no gene match. The CDR3 reads CAISGTGEETQYF. CDR3 bases: TGTGCCATCAGTGGGACAGGGGAGGAGACCCAGTACTTC.

This clonotype was seen just once. This chain uses TRBV27 with TRBJ2-6; TRBD1 agrees at 9 bases. With 3 bases clipped from V and 3 bases from J, the junction kept 6 bases outside the gene matches. The CDR3 is 17 residues long. Germline loops: CDR1 MNHEY, CDR2 SMNVEV (reference sequence). The CDR3 is CASSFLGQGIGANVLTF. The DNA of the CDR3 is TGTGCCAGCAGTTTTTTAGGACAGGGGATTGGGGCCAACGTCCTGACTTTC. Full variable domain (rest looked up from reference TRBV27 and TRBJ2-6): EAQVTQNPRYLITVTGKKLTVTCSQNMNHEYMSWYRQDPGLGLRQIYYSMNVEVTDKGDVPEGYKVSRKEKRNFPLILESPSPNQTSLYFCASSFLGQGIGANVLTFGAGSRLTVL.

A few counts support this clonotype. V is TRBV6-5 and J is TRBJ2-1, with 11 bases aligning to TRBD2. Per the germline V gene, CDR1 is MNHEY and CDR2 is SVGAGI. V was pared by 3 bases and J by 4 bases, with 11 bases of the junction left unmatched. This CDR3 spans 18 amino acids. The CDR3 DNA is TGTGCCAGCAGTTATCCCACCGGGACTAGCGGACTTTACAATGAGCAGTTCTTC. Its translation is CASSYPTGTSGLYNEQFF.

The CDR3 is CASSLKFSGYQETQYF. The CDR3 DNA is TGTGCCAGCAGCTTGAAGTTTTCCGGGTACCAAGAGACCCAGTACTTC. The rearrangement uses TRBV5-6 and TRBJ2-5, with D unresolved. Germline V gene lookup returns CDR1 SGHDT and CDR2 YYEEEE. CDR3 length equals 16 residues. Trimming left V 1 base short and J 0 bases short, with 13 bases between.

The V and J genes are TRBV15 and TRBJ2-3, with 8 bases fitting TRBD2. V was clipped by 0 bases and J by 0 bases; unmatched bases: 11. This CDR3 has 19 amino acids. Germline CDR1 reads LNHNV; CDR2 reads YYDKDF (reference sequence). The CDR3 loop reads CATSRDEVEAGVSTDTQYF. The CDR3 DNA is TGTGCCACCAGCAGAGATGAAGTCGAAGCGGGAGTTAGCACAGATACGCAGTATTTT.